Each of the 25 T cell receptor beta chains below was sequenced from the same sample in a study of identical twins (dated by TCRdb to about 2016). To prepare the library, 5' RACE was applied. Sequenced on an Illumina HiSeq 2000. The public sequencing data were trimmed at Q25 with fastp and processed into clonotypes with MiXCR by TCRdb, which kept only in-frame beta chains. Each CDR3 protein gets just one entry, which takes the most common genes and DNA from the rows behind it. The sample table contains a few hundred thousand distinct CDR3 sequences; only one count was recorded for 9.6% of them. In total, the top ten clones hold roughly 3% of the sample. These data also featured in a second study, about yellow fever vaccine responses in identical twins.

Sequenced input: PBMCs. These receptors originate from a woman aged 18-29 years in good health.

In its sample, this clonotype was seen many times. J is TRBJ2-7 and V is TRBV2; D is undetermined. CDR1 and CDR2 from the germline V gene are SNHLY and FYNNEI. Between the trimmed V and J ends, which lost 3 bases and 8 bases, there was a span of 8 bases. This CDR3 has 11 residues. The CDR3 reads CASSDSAKQYF. Written as DNA, the CDR3 is TGTGCCAGCAGTGACTCGGCCAAGCAGTACTTC.

This clonotype showed up many times. V gene TRBV6-1 combines with J gene TRBJ2-7, with D possibly matching TRBD1 (6 bases). Trimming stripped 6 bases from V and 0 bases from J, with 15 bases between. Germline CDR1 and CDR2: MNHNS and SASEGT. The CDR3 loop spans 15 amino acids. The CDR3 DNA is TGTGCCAGCAGAACGGGGACACCTTCCTCCTACGAGCAGTACTTC. Encoded protein: CASRTGTPSSYEQYF.

This clonotype appeared many times. V gene TRBV20-1 combines with J gene TRBJ2-7; TRBD2 aligns across 10 bases. Looked up from germline, CDR1 is DFQATT and CDR2 is SNEGSKA (reference sequence). Trimming removed 2 bases from V and 6 bases from J; junction bases left unmatched: 7. CDR3 size: 14 residues. The CDR3 spells CSARPGLASPEQYF. For the CDR3, the DNA is TGCAGTGCTAGACCGGGACTAGCGTCTCCCGAGCAGTACTTC.

This clonotype has a count of ten or more. This chain joins TRBV12-3 or TRBV12-4 and TRBJ2-3, with 10 bases aligning to TRBD2. The CDR3 runs 19 residues. Trimming removed 3 bases from V and 0 bases from J; junction bases left unmatched: 12. CDR3 region: CASSLLAGVPYRSTDTQYF. CDR3 nucleotides: TGTGCCAGCAGTTTGCTAGCGGGAGTCCCATACAGGAGCACAGATACGCAGTATTTT.

This clonotype appeared many times. The V and J genes are TRBV12-3 or TRBV12-4 and TRBJ1-2; D gene unclear. V gave up 4 bases and J gave up 4 bases, with 10 bases separating them. The CDR3 is 13 residues long. The CDR3 DNA reads as TGTGCCAGCAGTTCGACTAAGCCCTATGGCTACACCTTC. Translating gives CASSSTKPYGYTF.

The chain couples TRBV10-3 to TRBJ2-7; D possibly matches TRBD1 or TRBD2 (6 bases each). This CDR3 has 16 amino acids. CDR1 and CDR2 (germline): ENHRY, SYGVKD. V gave up 3 bases and J gave up 5 bases, with 20 bases separating them. As DNA, the CDR3 is TGTGCCATCAGTGACCCTAGGGGGGCGGGGAGGAACGAGCAGTACTTC. This codes for CAISDPRGAGRNEQYF.

This clonotype appeared a few times. The chain recombines TRBV6-2 or TRBV6-3 with TRBJ2-1; D unclear. The CDR3 covers 14 residues. Per the germline V gene, CDR1 is MNHEY and CDR2 is SVGEGT. Trimming removed 6 bases at V and 1 base at J, with 10 bases between. The CDR3 reads CASRTLFSYNEQFF. DNA for the CDR3: TGTGCCAGCAGGACCCTATTTTCCTACAATGAGCAGTTCTTC.

J is TRBJ2-7 and V is TRBV25-1; 7 bases are shared with TRBD2. Per the germline V gene, CDR1 is MGHDK and CDR2 is SYGVNS. This CDR3 comprises 13 residues. The V gene end was trimmed by 8 bases and the J gene end by 3 bases; junction bases not matched to a gene: 7. The CDR3, as DNA: TGTGCCAGCGGCTGGGGGGGAAGCTACGAGCAGTACTTC. Translation: CASGWGGSYEQYF.

This clonotype appeared a few times. The genes are TRBV6-1 and TRBJ1-1; D ambiguous. The CDR3 sequence is 13 residues long. From germline, CDR1 is MNHNS and CDR2 SASEGT. V dropped 6 bases and J dropped 3 bases, with 11 bases sitting between them. CDR3 nucleotides: TGTGCCAGCAGAGCGACCGGGGACACTGAAGCTTTCTTT. It yields the protein CASRATGDTEAFF.

This clonotype was seen at least ten times. The chain joins TRBV29-1 to TRBJ2-7; a possible D gene is TRBD1 (5 bases). The CDR3 runs to 12 residues. The germline gives CDR1 SQVTM, CDR2 ANQGSEA. V lost 7 bases, J lost 3 bases, and 13 bases lay in between. The CDR3 nucleotides read TGCAGCGGAAAGACAGATTTCTACGAGCAGTACTTC. This translates into CSGKTDFYEQYF.

This clonotype has just a few counts. The chain joins TRBV24-1 to TRBJ2-5; 8 bases are a match to TRBD2. After removal of 4 bases from V and 5 bases from J, the junction contained 8 bases not matched to a gene. Germline V gene lookup returns CDR1 KGHDR and CDR2 SFDVKD. The CDR3 runs to 15 residues. CDR3 residues: CATSDPQRGRETQYF. CDR3 coding DNA: TGTGCCACCAGTGACCCGCAGCGGGGGCGGGAGACCCAGTACTTC.

CDR3 in DNA: TGCAGTGCTAGAGATGACAGAGCAACTGAAGCTTTCTTT. This encodes CSARDDRATEAFF. The chain links TRBV20-1 to TRBJ1-1; possible D gene TRBD1, 5 bases. V was clipped by 0 bases and J by 5 bases, with 10 bases between them. CDR3 size: 13 residues. Per germline, CDR1 DFQATT and CDR2 SNEGSKA (reference sequence).

The chain recombines TRBV7-9 with TRBJ2-3; D gene uncertain. The ends were cut back, 1 base at V and 2 bases at J, with 16 bases in the middle. Germline values: CDR1 SEHNR, CDR2 FQNEAQ (reference sequence). This CDR3 spans 17 amino acids. The CDR3 here is CASSLGGHRTITDTQYF. The CDR3, as DNA: TGTGCCAGCAGCTTAGGAGGCCACCGGACGATCACAGATACGCAGTATTTT. Filled out from reference TRBV7-9 and TRBJ2-3, the complete variable domain reads DTGVSQNPRHKITKRGQNVTFRCDPISEHNRLYWYRQTLGQGPEFLTYFQNEAQLEKSRLLSDRFSAERPKGSFSTLEIQRTEQGDSAMYLCASSLGGHRTITDTQYFGPGTRLTVL.

As to this clonotype: A read error is possible here, since a much larger clone lies one base away. The chain combines TRBV4-2 with TRBJ2-1; D may be TRBD2 (6 bases). Per germline, CDR1 LGHNA and CDR2 YNFKEQ. Deletions cut 0 bases from V and 7 bases from J, with 19 bases between. The CDR3 length is 17 residues. This CDR3 is CASSQDTSYGSENEQFF. The CDR3 DNA sequence: TGTGCCAGCAGCCAAGATACTTCTTACGGGAGTGAGAATGAGCAGTTCTTC.

This clonotype came up a few times. This chain uses TRBV2 with TRBJ2-5; 8 positions agree with TRBD2. The germline CDR1 and CDR2 sequences are SNHLY and FYNNEI. The CDR3 covers 15 residues. V lost 0 bases to trimming and J lost 5 bases; unmatched junction nucleotides: 5. CDR3 loop: CASSEAGGAWETQYF. CDR3 sequence (DNA): TGTGCCAGCAGTGAAGCCGGGGGGGCTTGGGAGACCCAGTACTTC.

The rearrangement uses TRBV19 and TRBJ1-2; 9 bases are a match to TRBD1. There are 14 residues in the CDR3. J gave up 7 bases and V 3 bases, and 6 bases lay outside the gene matches. Germline V gives CDR1 LNHDA, CDR2 SQIVND (reference sequence). For the CDR3, the DNA is TGTGCCAGTAGTATGGGACAGGGTCCGGCTGGCTACACCTTC. Protein product: CASSMGQGPAGYTF.

The genes are TRBV7-3 and TRBJ2-3; D gene unclear. With 1 base removed from V and 1 base from J, the gap between germline ends came to 12 bases. This CDR3 has 16 residues. Germline assignment: CDR1 SGHTA and CDR2 FQGTGA. The CDR3 DNA is TGTGCCAGCAGCTTAAAGTCATTGGGCGGCACAGATACGCAGTATTTT. Translated: CASSLKSLGGTDTQYF.

The table lists this clonotype with a few counts. The J gene is TRBJ2-1, the V gene TRBV24-1; either TRBD1 or TRBD2 may supply D (5 bases each). The CDR3 extends over 17 amino acids. Looked up from germline, CDR1 is KGHDR and CDR2 is SFDVKD. Trimming stripped 0 bases from V and 0 bases from J, with 11 bases between. CDR3 amino acids: CATSDLQTGTSYNEQFF. CDR3 DNA sequence: TGTGCCACCAGTGATTTGCAGACCGGGACCTCCTACAATGAGCAGTTCTTC.

The table lists this clonotype with many counts. This chain joins TRBV24-1 and TRBJ1-2, with D possibly being TRBD1 (5 bases). CDR3 length equals 14 residues. The ends were cut back, 1 base at V and 3 bases at J, with 8 bases in the middle. From germline, CDR1 is KGHDR and CDR2 SFDVKD. CDR3 protein: CATSDFGRDYGYTF. CDR3 DNA sequence: TGTGCCACCAGTGATTTTGGCAGGGACTATGGCTACACCTTC.

This clonotype has a handful of counts. The rearrangement links TRBV2 to TRBJ1-5; D remains ambiguous. Trimming removed 2 bases at V and 5 bases at J, with 10 bases between. From germline, CDR1 is SNHLY and CDR2 FYNNEI. The CDR3 spans 14 residues. In DNA form, the CDR3 reads TGTGCCAGCAGTGAACTTAGGGAATATCAGCCCCAGCATTTT. Translated, it gives CASSELREYQPQHF.

This clonotype was counted many times. The rearrangement joins TRBV10-3 to TRBJ2-5, with TRBD1 as a possible D gene (5 bases). The germline CDR1 and CDR2 sequences are ENHRY and SYGVKD. The V gene lost 0 bases and the J gene lost 4 bases, with 9 bases spanning the gap. The CDR3 consists of 14 residues. CDR3 sequence: CAISESQGTETQYF. Written as DNA, the CDR3 is TGTGCCATCAGTGAGTCCCAGGGTACAGAGACCCAGTACTTC.

This clonotype has just a few counts. The chain has TRBV3-1 and TRBJ1-2; possibly TRBD1 for D (5 bases). CDR3 size: 13 residues. Germline assignment: CDR1 LGHDT and CDR2 YNNKEL (reference sequence). Deletions cut 2 bases from V and 3 bases from J, with 7 bases between. The CDR3 sequence: CASSQRGDYGYTF. Here the CDR3 DNA reads TGTGCCAGCAGCCAACGGGGGGACTATGGCTACACCTTC.

The chain joins TRBV7-9 to TRBJ2-1; no reliable D call. This CDR3 is 15 amino acids long. The V end lost 7 bases, the J end lost 8 bases, and 21 bases lay between the germline ends. Germline CDR1 reads SEHNR; CDR2 reads FQNEAQ (reference sequence). CDR3 sequence reads: CASTSPGLDPHEQFF. The CDR3 DNA is TGTGCCAGCACCTCACCTGGGCTAGACCCTCATGAGCAGTTCTTC.

This clonotype has a handful of counts. The J gene is TRBJ2-3, the V gene TRBV7-3, with D perhaps matching TRBD1 (5 bases). The CDR3 has 15 residues. The ends were cut back, 5 bases at V and 4 bases at J, with 16 bases in the middle. Germline assignment: CDR1 SGHTA and CDR2 FQGTGA. The CDR3 sequence: CASSPPGSYPDTQYF. CDR3 bases: TGTGCCAGCAGCCCGCCAGGGTCCTACCCAGATACGCAGTATTTT.

This clonotype was detected ten times or more. V is TRBV2 and J is TRBJ2-2; 15 positions match TRBD2. The CDR3 spans 17 residues. The V segment lost 7 bases and the J segment 1 base; nucleotides outside the gene matches: 4. The germline gives CDR1 SNHLY, CDR2 FYNNEI. CDR3 loop: CASTRTSGGVNTGELFF. The CDR3 coding sequence is TGTGCCAGCACAAGGACTAGCGGGGGGGTGAACACCGGGGAGCTGTTTTTT.